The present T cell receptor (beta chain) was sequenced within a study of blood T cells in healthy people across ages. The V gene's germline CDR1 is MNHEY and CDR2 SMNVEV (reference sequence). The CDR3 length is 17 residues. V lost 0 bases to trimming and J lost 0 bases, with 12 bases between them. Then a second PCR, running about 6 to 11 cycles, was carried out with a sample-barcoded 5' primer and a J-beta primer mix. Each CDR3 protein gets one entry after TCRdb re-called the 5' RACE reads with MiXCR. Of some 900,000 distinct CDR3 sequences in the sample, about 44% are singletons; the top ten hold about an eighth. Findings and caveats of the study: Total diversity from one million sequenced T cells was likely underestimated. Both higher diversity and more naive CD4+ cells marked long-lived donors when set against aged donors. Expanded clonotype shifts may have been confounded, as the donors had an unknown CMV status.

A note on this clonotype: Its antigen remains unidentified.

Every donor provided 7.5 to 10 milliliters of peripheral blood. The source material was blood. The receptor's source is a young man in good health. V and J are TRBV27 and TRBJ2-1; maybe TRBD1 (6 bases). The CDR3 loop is CASSLSIGGSSYNEQFF. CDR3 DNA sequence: TGTGCCAGCAGTTTATCGATTGGGGGCAGCTCCTACAATGAGCAGTTCTTC.